This TCR beta chain originates from a study of OX40 agonist ivuxolimab in advanced cancers. About the research overall: Those treated in dose escalation had hepatocellular carcinoma, melanoma, renal cell cancer or head and neck cancer.

Study-wide points: Still undetermined is the antigen specificity of the expanded peripheral T cells.

Remarks on this clone: The antigen remains unidentified.

Patients who had autoimmune disease history or got systemic immunosuppression were left out. Clones were read by immunoSEQ multiplex PCR, and TCRdb kept only the in-frame ones, dropping some. The sample shows under 85,000 clones, around 85% of them seen only once. The input for sequencing was CD4+ or CD8+ T cells sorted from blood, taken in a trial of the OX40 agonist ivuxolimab. This sequence originates from an adult with an advanced solid tumor such as melanoma, head and neck, liver or kidney cancer.

In DNA, the CDR3 is TGTGCCAGCTCACCGCAGGCCCTAGGGACAGAGAGATTGAACCCCCTCCACTTT. Translating it yields CASSPQALGTERLNPLHF. The rearrangement joins TRBV18 to TRBJ1-6; 7 positions agree with TRBD1. The CDR3 length is 18 residues. Germline-derived CDR1 and CDR2 are KGHSH and LQKENI. Trimming cost V 3 bases and J 13 bases; bases outside gene matches: 21.